These T cell receptor beta chains were read from a single sample in a study of blood T cell repertoires in COVID-19. Libraries were prepared by immunoSEQ multiplex PCR; TCRdb keeps only in-frame clonotypes and omits some of them. The table has approximately 120,000 clones, 80% seen once. What was sequenced was peripheral blood. The receptors were sampled from a human donor in a cohort sampled during active or convalescent COVID-19. The CDR3 runs from the conserved cysteine through the conserved F or W. D genes are given only for firm matches. Clone size is not always given. Where it is, it says once, few, many or a class for expanded clones.

NA | TRBJ1-1 | TRBV7-2 | TRBD1 | TGTGCCAGCAGCTTAAGGGGACAGGGGACCACTGAAGCTTTCTTT | CASSLRGQGTTEAFF
NA | TRBJ2-7 | TRBV19 | NA | TGTGCCAGTAGTATCCGGGTGGGCTCCTACGAGCAGTACTTC | CASSIRVGSYEQYF
NA | TRBJ1-3 | TRBV18 | NA | TGTGCCAGCTCACCGGGGCAGCTCTCTGGAAACACCATATATTTT | CASSPGQLSGNTIYF
NA | TRBJ2-1 | TRBV11-3 | TRBD2 | TGTGCCAGCAGCCGGACAGGGGGACTAGCGGGAGTCCACAATGAGCAGTTCTTC | CASSRTGGLAGVHNEQFF
NA | TRBJ1-1 | TRBV5-6 | NA | TGTGCCAGCAGCCTGGATTCGACAGGAATGAACACTGAAGCTTTCTTT | CASSLDSTGMNTEAFF
NA | TRBJ2-3 | TRBV7-2 | TRBD2 | TGTGCCAGCAGCTTAAGACTAGCGGGGGGGTTAGATACGCAGTATTTT | CASSLRLAGGLDTQYF
few | TRBJ1-5 | TRBV29-1 | TRBD1 | TGCAGCGTTGGGGACAGGGTCAATCAGCCCCAGCATTTT | CSVGDRVNQPQHF
NA | TRBJ2-4 | TRBV4-3 | NA | TGCGCCAGCAGCCGGGGCTATACCCTAGCCAAAAACATTCAGTACTTC | CASSRGYTLAKNIQYF
NA | TRBJ2-1 | TRBV11-3 | TRBD1 | TGTGCCAGCAGCCCCCGGACAGGGAACACCTACAATGAGCAGTTCTTC | CASSPRTGNTYNEQFF
NA | TRBJ2-3 | TRBV5-6 | NA | TGTGCCAGCAGCTTGGATCAGGGCGTCGGCACAGATACGCAGTATTTT | CASSLDQGVGTDTQYF
NA | TRBJ2-2 | TRBV24-1 | TRBD2 | TGTGCCACCAGTGATACTCCCCTAAGGGCGGGGGACACCGGGGAGCTGTTTTTT | CATSDTPLRAGDTGELFF
few | TRBJ1-4 | TRBV2 | TRBD1 | TGTGCCAGCAGCACTAACAGGGACAGGCAAAATGAAAAACTGTTTTTT | CASSTNRDRQNEKLFF
NA | TRBJ1-1 | TRBV2 | NA | TGTGCCAGCAGTGCCCCCCGGAGGACTGAAGCTTTCTTT | CASSAPRRTEAFF
NA | TRBJ1-1 | TRBV6-2/TRBV6-3 | TRBD1 | TGTGCCAGCAGCCTACAGGGGAAGACGGGCGCTGAAGCTTTCTTT | CASSLQGKTGAEAFF
NA | TRBJ1-2 | TRBV2 | TRBD1 | TGTGCCAGCAGTGATGGGACAGGGAGGGACTATGGCTACACCTTC | CASSDGTGRDYGYTF
once | TRBJ2-3 | TRBV9 | TRBD2 | TGTGCCAGCAGACCTAGGGGCGGTTTGAGGGGAGGGGATACGCAGTATTTT | CASRPRGGLRGGDTQYF
NA | TRBJ2-7 | TRBV7-8 | NA | TGTGCCAGCAGCTCAAGCGGGCCCCCCGGGGAGCAGTACTTC | CASSSSGPPGEQYF
NA | TRBJ2-1 | TRBV6-4 | NA | TGTGCCAGCAGTTCCGTGGCCAGTCTTGAGCAGTTCTTC | CASSSVASLEQFF
few | TRBJ1-6 | TRBV6-5 | TRBD1 | TGTGCCAGCAGTCCGGACAGGATAAATTCACCCCTCCACTTT | CASSPDRINSPLHF
few | TRBJ2-6 | TRBV19 | NA | TGTGCCAGTAGTGCCTCCTCAGGGGCTGGGGCCAACGTCCTGACTTTC | CASSASSGAGANVLTF
NA | TRBJ2-2 | TRBV12-5 | NA | TGTGCTAGTGGTTTGGTACGGGGAGGGGAGCTGTTTTTT | CASGLVRGGELFF
NA | TRBJ2-5 | TRBV3-1/TRBV3-2 | TRBD1 | TGTGCCAGCAGCCCCCGGGACAGGGGGCTTCAAGAGACCCAGTACTTC | CASSPRDRGLQETQYF
NA | TRBJ2-1 | TRBV2 | TRBD1 | TGTGCCAGCAGTAAGACTCGGACAGGATCCTACAATGAGCAGTTCTTC | CASSKTRTGSYNEQFF
NA | TRBJ1-1 | TRBV10-2 | NA | TGCGCCAGCAGTATGGACAGACGGGACACTGAAGCTTTCTTT | CASSMDRRDTEAFF
NA | TRBJ1-2 | TRBV19 | TRBD1 | TGTGCCAGTAGTATACAGGGGGCGCGACCTCGGCGCGGCTACACCTTC | CASSIQGARPRRGYTF
NA | TRBJ1-1 | TRBV5-1 | NA | TGCGCCAGCAGCACCCACCGGACAGACACTGAAGCTTTCTTT | CASSTHRTDTEAFF
NA | TRBJ2-3 | TRBV6-6 | TRBD2 | TGTGCCAGCAGTTACTTTGGGGGGGTGGGAGATACGCAGTATTTT | CASSYFGGVGDTQYF
NA | TRBJ1-4 | TRBV20-1 | NA | TGCAGTGCTAGTAACGTGCGAAAGGGGGAAAAACTGTTTTTT | CSASNVRKGEKLFF
NA | TRBJ1-1 | TRBV7-8 | TRBD1 | TGTGCCAGCAGCCAAGACAGGGACACTGAAGCTTTCTTT | CASSQDRDTEAFF
NA | TRBJ2-7 | TRBV21-1 | NA | TGTGCCAGCAGCAAAGCTGACACTTCCTACGAGCAGTACTTC | CASSKADTSYEQYF
NA | TRBJ2-7 | TRBV19 | NA | TGTGCCAGTAGTATAGGAAGCGGCGGGACCTACGAGCAGTACTTC | CASSIGSGGTYEQYF
once | TRBJ1-2 | TRBV5-4 | NA | TGTGCCAGCAGCCCCTTCAGCGGGGCCCAAGATGGCTACACCTTC | CASSPFSGAQDGYTF
NA | TRBJ1-6 | TRBV27 | TRBD1 | TGTGCCAGCAGTCCCACGACAGGGGGAGCTTCACCCCTCCACTTT | CASSPTTGGASPLHF
NA | TRBJ2-2 | TRBV7-2 | TRBD2 | TGTGCCAGCAGCTACCCCGCGGGGGGAACCGGGGAGCTGTTTTTT | CASSYPAGGTGELFF
NA | TRBJ1-6 | TRBV19 | NA | TGTGCCAGTAGTCTACCACCGACGGGAATTGGTAGGAATTCACCCCTCCACTTT | CASSLPPTGIGRNSPLHF
few | TRBJ2-2 | TRBV30 | NA | TGTGCCTGGAGCCTCCCTCAGATTACCGGGGAGCTGTTTTTT | CAWSLPQITGELFF
NA | TRBJ1-2 | TRBV11-2 | NA | TGTGCCAGCAGCTTAGATGAGGGGCGGGGTGGCTACACCTTC | CASSLDEGRGGYTF
NA | TRBJ2-6 | TRBV28 | TRBD1 | TGTGCCAGCATCGGGACAGAACGCTCTGGGGCCAACGTCCTGACTTTC | CASIGTERSGANVLTF
NA | TRBJ1-5 | TRBV14 | TRBD1 | TGTGCCAGCAGCGTTACAAAGGGGGCAATGCTCAATCAGCCCCAGCATTTT | CASSVTKGAMLNQPQHF
NA | TRBJ1-1 | TRBV11-2 | NA | TGTGCCAGCAGCTTTAAGGACAGGAACACTGAAGCTTTCTTT | CASSFKDRNTEAFF
NA | TRBJ1-5 | TRBV4-3 | NA | TGCGCCAGCAGCCAAGATCGAGGTAGGCAGCCCCAGCATTTT | CASSQDRGRQPQHF
NA | TRBJ1-4 | TRBV7-2 | NA | TGTGCCAGCAGCTTAGCCGGACTTAATGAAAAACTGTTTTTT | CASSLAGLNEKLFF
NA | TRBJ1-2 | TRBV9 | TRBD1 | TGTGCCAGCAGCGCGACAGGGAAGGAGGGCTACACCTTC | CASSATGKEGYTF
few | TRBJ2-6 | TRBV9 | NA | TGTGCCAGCAGCGGATACAGGGCCTCTGGGGCCAACGTCCTGACTTTC | CASSGYRASGANVLTF